The text below deals with one T cell receptor (beta chain). Assay used: immunoSEQ multiplex PCR; TCRdb lists only in-frame clones, some missing. Here the sample spans about 80,000 clones, around 90% being singletons. The sample originates from a study of control samples from healthy donors and cancer patients. Germline V CDR1 and CDR2: SGHRS, YFSETQ. The CDR3 runs 14 residues. Losses at the gene ends were 4 bases for V and 5 bases for J; bases not matched to a gene: 4. The TCR originated in a woman aged 55-70 years in good health. Sequences were obtained from blood. The genes are TRBV5-1 and TRBJ1-1; 11 nucleotides agree with TRBD1. CDR3 protein: CASSGQGALTEAFF. The CDR3 region has the DNA TGCGCCAGCAGCGGACAGGGGGCGCTTACTGAAGCTTTCTTT. Using reference TRBV5-1 and TRBJ1-1 for the parts outside the CDR3, the full variable domain is KAGVTQTPRYLIKTRGQQVTLSCSPISGHRSVSWYQQTPGQGLQFLFEYFSETQRNKGNFPGRFSGRQFSNSRSEMNVSTLELGDSALYLCASSGQGALTEAFFGQGTRLTVV.